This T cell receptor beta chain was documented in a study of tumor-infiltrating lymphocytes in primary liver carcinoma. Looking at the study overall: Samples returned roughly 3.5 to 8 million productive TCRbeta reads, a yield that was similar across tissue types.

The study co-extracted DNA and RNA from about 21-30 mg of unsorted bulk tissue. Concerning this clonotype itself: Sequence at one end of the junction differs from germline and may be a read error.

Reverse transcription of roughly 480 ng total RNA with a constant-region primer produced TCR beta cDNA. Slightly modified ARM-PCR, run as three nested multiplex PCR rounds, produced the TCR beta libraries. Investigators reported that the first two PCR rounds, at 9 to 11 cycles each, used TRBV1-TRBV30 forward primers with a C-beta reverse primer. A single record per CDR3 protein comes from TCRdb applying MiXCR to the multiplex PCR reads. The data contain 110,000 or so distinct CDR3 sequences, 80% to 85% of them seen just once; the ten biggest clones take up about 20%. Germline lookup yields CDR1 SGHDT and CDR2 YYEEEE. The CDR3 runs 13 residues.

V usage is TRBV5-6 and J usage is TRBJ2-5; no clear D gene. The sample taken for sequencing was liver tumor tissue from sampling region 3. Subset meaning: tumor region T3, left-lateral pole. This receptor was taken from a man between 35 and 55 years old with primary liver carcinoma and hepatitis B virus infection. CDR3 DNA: TGTGCCAGTAGCTTGATCGAAGGGCGGACCCAGTACTTC. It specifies CASSLIEGRTQYF.